This record covers a single T cell receptor beta chain. The sample is drawn from a study of shared clonotypes between healthy human individuals. Whole-study context: Ranging from 18 to 49 in age, donors were a couple of women and a few men.

V lost 7 bases and J lost 4; bases outside the gene matches: 9. CDR1 is MDHEN and CDR2 is SYDVKM in the germline V gene. This CDR3 contains 15 residues. The authors ran the assay at deep level. Assay: immunoSEQ multiplex PCR; the TCRdb copy retains only in-frame clones and omits some. The sample comprises about 2.4 million clones, approximately 92% of which are singletons, and over 0.12% rests with the top ten. The receptor's source is a man between 18 and 29 years old in good health. Sequenced sample: naive CD4+ T cells sorted from blood. Subset defined: CD45RA+ positively selected. The genes are TRBV28 and TRBJ1-1; 10 nucleotides line up with TRBD1. Written as DNA, the CDR3 is TGTGCCAGCAACGACAGGGGGCGCGGGGGCACTGAAGCTTTCTTT. Its protein product is CASNDRGRGGTEAFF.